These 15 T cell receptor beta chains share one sample of origin, sequenced in a study of T-cell memory formation after mild COVID-19. TCRdb analysed the 5' RACE reads with MiXCR anew, one entry per CDR3 protein. The sample consists of more than 150,000 distinct CDR3 sequences, under 20% of them appearing once. Sample: PBMCs or a T cell subset sorted from them (not recorded which). The receptor source for this set is a man between 18 and 35 years old who had mild COVID-19 (a few samples of this study predate the infection). Cell type and time point are not known.

The chain couples TRBV4-2 to TRBJ1-2, with 7 bases fitting TRBD1. CDR1 is LGHNA and CDR2 is YNFKEQ in the germline V gene. The CDR3 is made up of 12 amino acids. With 6 bases clipped from V and 8 bases from J, the junction kept 6 bases outside the gene matches. As DNA, the CDR3 is TGTGCCAGCAGGGACAGGCCGGGGGGCTACACCTTC. This translates into CASRDRPGGYTF.

The V gene is TRBV5-1, the J gene TRBJ2-2; 14 bases align to TRBD2. Germline loops: CDR1 SGHRS, CDR2 YFSETQ. The CDR3 is made up of 16 amino acids. V lost 3 bases, J lost 7 bases, and 5 bases stayed unmatched. CDR3 coding DNA: TGCGCCAGCAGCTCGACTAGCGGGGGGGCCTTCGGGGAGCTGTTTTTT. Protein product: CASSSTSGGAFGELFF.

The CDR3 sequence: CASSLSQLSTETQYF. For the CDR3, the DNA is TGTGCCAGCAGCTTGAGCCAGCTTAGCACAGAGACCCAGTACTTC. The chain is built from TRBV5-4 and TRBJ2-5; D gene ambiguous. This CDR3 comprises 15 residues. The germline V gene encodes CDR1 SGHNT and CDR2 YYREEE (reference sequence). V was clipped by 1 base and J by 4 bases, with 14 bases between them.

This clonotype was seen repeatedly, ten times or more. The chain joins TRBV20-1 to TRBJ2-3; the D gene is possibly TRBD2 (6 bases). The CDR3 spans 12 residues. V was pared by 1 base and J by 5 bases, with 7 bases between. Germline V CDR1 and CDR2: DFQATT, SNEGSKA (reference sequence). This CDR3 is CSARVGGDTQYF. The CDR3 DNA reads TGCAGTGCTAGAGTGGGGGGAGATACGCAGTATTTT.

This chain connects TRBV18 to TRBJ1-5; 7 bases fit TRBD1. V lost 2 bases, J lost 1 base, and 5 bases stayed unmatched. The CDR3 length is 16 residues. Germline assignment: CDR1 KGHSH and CDR2 LQKENI. This CDR3 is CASSPVRGLSNQPQHF. The CDR3 coding sequence is TGTGCCAGCTCACCAGTCAGGGGGTTAAGCAATCAGCCCCAGCATTTT.

This clonotype was picked up many times. J is TRBJ2-3 and V is TRBV4-1; D gene unclear. Trimming removed 1 base at V and 4 bases at J, with 9 bases between. Germline CDR1 reads MGHRA; CDR2 reads YSYEKL. The CDR3 is 14 residues long. The CDR3, as DNA: TGCGCCAGCAGCCAAGGTCCAGAATCAGATACGCAGTATTTT. Protein sequence: CASSQGPESDTQYF.

The rearrangement uses TRBV20-1 and TRBJ2-2; 12 bases line up with TRBD2. V lost 5 bases to trimming and J lost 4 bases; unmatched junction nucleotides: 5. CDR3 length equals 15 residues. CDR1 and CDR2 from the germline V gene are DFQATT and SNEGSKA (reference sequence). CDR3 sequence reads: CSAPLAGGPTGELFF. The CDR3 coding sequence is TGCAGTGCTCCGCTAGCGGGGGGGCCCACCGGGGAGCTGTTTTTT.

The chain's CDR3 is CASSRQADPQLSYGYTF. The DNA for the CDR3 is TGTGCCAGCAGCCGGCAGGCAGACCCCCAACTTAGCTATGGCTACACCTTC. The V gene is TRBV7-9, the J gene TRBJ1-2; D is unresolved. From germline, CDR1 is SEHNR and CDR2 FQNEAQ (reference sequence). The CDR3 spans 17 residues. Trimming removed 5 bases from V and 4 bases from J, with 23 bases in between.

This clonotype occurred a few times. The chain employs TRBV11-2 and TRBJ2-3, with TRBD2 matching 8 bases. Germline V CDR1 and CDR2: SGHAT, FQNNGV. This CDR3 has 15 residues. Trimming took 2 bases from V and 4 from J; bases not matched to a gene: 5. The DNA of the CDR3 is TGTGCCAGCAGCTTACTCGGGGGGGCGGCAGATACGCAGTATTTT. Translation: CASSLLGGAADTQYF.

This clonotype was counted between two and nine times. The V call is TRBV7-2, the J call TRBJ2-7; perhaps TRBD2 as D (6 bases). CDR3 length equals 14 residues. Trimming took off 3 bases at V and 3 bases at J, with 12 bases between the two ends. Germline V gene data show CDR1 as SGHTA and CDR2 as FQGNSA. CDR3 bases: TGTGCCAGCAGCTTTGATGGTAGCGGCTACGAGCAGTACGTC. This codes for CASSFDGSGYEQYV.

Ten or more counts support this clonotype. This chain links TRBV5-1 with TRBJ2-5; the D is unclear. Germline V CDR1 and CDR2: SGHRS, YFSETQ. The CDR3 runs to 16 residues. V dropped 2 bases and J dropped 2 bases, with 16 bases sitting between them. CDR3 DNA: TGCGCCAGCAGCTTCTCACTGAGTGGGCAACAAGAGACCCAGTACTTC. Translation gives CASSFSLSGQQETQYF.

This clonotype has a handful of counts. The gene calls are TRBV6-2 or TRBV6-3 and TRBJ1-5; D not resolved. CDR3 length: 13 amino acids. V dropped 8 bases and J dropped 4 bases, with 12 bases sitting between them. Germline V gene data show CDR1 as MNHEY and CDR2 as SVGEGT. This chain's CDR3 is CASSEVRNQPQHF. The CDR3 DNA reads as TGTGCCAGCTCGGAGGTCCGGAATCAGCCCCAGCATTTT.

This clonotype has a count of ten or more. The chain couples TRBV7-2 to TRBJ2-7; D uncertain. The CDR3 is 14 amino acids. Trimming left V 4 bases short and J 3 bases short, with 13 bases between. The germline gives CDR1 SGHTA, CDR2 FQGNSA. CDR3 sequence: CASSSRTLDYEQYF. In nucleotides, the CDR3 is TGTGCCAGCAGCTCACGGACCCTAGACTACGAGCAGTACTTC.

The rearrangement links TRBV28 to TRBJ2-1, with unresolved D. V was clipped by 9 bases and J by 0 bases, with 12 bases between them. Germline V gives CDR1 MDHEN, CDR2 SYDVKM. The CDR3 is 14 amino acids. The CDR3 DNA sequence: TGTGCCAGTAACAGCTACAGCTCCTACAATGAGCAGTTCTTC. Its protein product is CASNSYSSYNEQFF.

This clonotype was seen only a few times. The gene calls are TRBV20-1 and TRBJ2-4; 10 positions match TRBD2. J gave up 9 bases and V 3 bases, and 8 bases lay outside the gene matches. The CDR3 is made up of 14 amino acids. CDR1 is DFQATT, CDR2 SNEGSKA, per germline (reference sequence). The CDR3 DNA sequence: TGCAGTGCTAGCTTGGGACTAGCGTACGGCATTCAGTACTTC. Translating gives CSASLGLAYGIQYF.